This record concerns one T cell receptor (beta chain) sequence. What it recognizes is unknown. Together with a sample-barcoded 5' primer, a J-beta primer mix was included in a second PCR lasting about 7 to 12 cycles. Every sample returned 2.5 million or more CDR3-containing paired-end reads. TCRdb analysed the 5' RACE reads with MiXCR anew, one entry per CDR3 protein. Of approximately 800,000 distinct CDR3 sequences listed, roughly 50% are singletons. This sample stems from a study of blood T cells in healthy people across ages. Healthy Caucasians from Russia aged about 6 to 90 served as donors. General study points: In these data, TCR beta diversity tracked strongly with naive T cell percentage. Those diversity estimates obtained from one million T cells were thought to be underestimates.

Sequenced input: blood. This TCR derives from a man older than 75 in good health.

The CDR3 nucleotides are TGCGCCAGCACCTCGACCCCAGGGGCCGCTGAAGCTTTCTTT. It codes for CASTSTPGAAEAFF. This chain joins TRBV5-1 and TRBJ1-1, with D tentatively TRBD1 (6 bases). Trimming took off 6 bases at V and 6 bases at J, with 18 bases between the two ends. This CDR3 comprises 14 residues. Per the germline V gene, CDR1 is SGHRS and CDR2 is YFSETQ.